This T cell receptor beta chain is drawn from a study of cytomegalovirus exposure and HLA in healthy donors. Whole-study findings and limits: In a later analysis, at a false discovery rate of 0.05, 15,000 to 20,000 TCR beta sequences were associated with HLA alleles.

The CDR3 runs to 15 residues. The germline gives CDR1 SGDLS, CDR2 YYNGEE. Trimming shortened V by 2 bases and J by 1 base, and 9 bases separated the two germline ends. This clone was recorded a few times. Its antigen is currently unknown. Both 60 Vbeta primers and 13 Jbeta primers went into the PCR. The table came from immunoSEQ multiplex PCR; TCRdb's copy has only in-frame clones and leaves some out. The profile shows around 160,000 clones, around 77% of them singletons. The TCR was taken from a woman in her thirties or forties in good health and CMV-seropositive. Sequencing was done on a sample of PBMCs. This chain connects TRBV9 to TRBJ2-2; D possibly corresponds to TRBD2 (6 bases). The CDR3 is CASSVWGENTGELFF. The CDR3 DNA sequence: TGTGCCAGCAGCGTTTGGGGGGAGAACACCGGGGAGCTGTTTTTT. Together with reference TRBV9 and TRBJ2-2, the CDR3 gives the full variable domain: DSGVTQTPKHLITATGQRVTLRCSPRSGDLSVYWYQQSLDQGLQFLIQYYNGEERAKGNILERFSAQQFPDLHSELNLSSLELGDSALYFCASSVWGENTGELFFGEGSRLTVL.